This is a list of T cell receptor beta chains from one sample in a study of CD8 T cells in Susac syndrome. TCRdb reprocessed the immunoSEQ multiplex PCR reads with MiXCR, giving one entry per CDR3 protein. This table holds 84,000 or so distinct CDR3 sequences, 85% to 95% found once. The source material was CD8+ T cells from PBMCs. Receptors were obtained from a human donor with Susac syndrome. CDR3s include the opening cysteine and the closing phenylalanine or tryptophan. Fields, in order: V gene, clone size, D gene, J gene, CDR3 DNA, CDR3 protein. D genes are given only for firm matches. Some rows have no size entry. The others give once, few or many, or a class for an expanded clone.

>TRBV29-1|-|TRBD2|TRBJ2-1
TGCAGCGTTGAAGTCTGGGAGACTAGCGGGAGCGATGAGCAGTTCTTC
CSVEVWETSGSDEQFF
>TRBV2|-|-|TRBJ1-1
TGTGCCAGCACCCCACAGGCGGGGAACACTGAAGCTTTCTTT
CASTPQAGNTEAFF
>TRBV9|once|TRBD2|TRBJ2-2
TGTGCCAGCAGTAGATCTAGCGGGAACACCGGGGAGCTGTTTTTT
CASSRSSGNTGELFF
>TRBV29-1|-|TRBD2|TRBJ2-1
TGCAGCGTAGCGACTAGCGGGGGACCCTCTGCGGGAAATGAGCAGTTCTTC
CSVATSGGPSAGNEQFF
>TRBV20-1|-|TRBD1|TRBJ2-5
TGCAGTGCTACCGACAGGGGGTCCAGGGAGACCCAGTACTTC
CSATDRGSRETQYF
>TRBV19|-|-|TRBJ2-1
TGTGCCAGTAGTATAGGACAGTACAATGAGCAGTTCTTC
CASSIGQYNEQFF
>TRBV14|-|TRBD2|TRBJ2-3
TGTGCCAGCAGCCCATTTAGCGGGAGGAATAGAGATACGCAGTATTTT
CASSPFSGRNRDTQYF
>TRBV7-3|-|-|TRBJ2-1
TGTGCCAGCAGCTTAAAGGGTGGTGATGAGCAGTTCTTC
CASSLKGGDEQFF
>TRBV29-1|-|-|TRBJ2-2
TGCAGCGTTGATTGGGAGAACACCGGGGAGCTGTTTTTT
CSVDWENTGELFF
>TRBV7-9|once|-|TRBJ2-7
TGTGCCAGCAGCCCTGAACAGGGAAGTCCCTACGAGCAGTACTTC
CASSPEQGSPYEQYF
>TRBV4-1|-|-|TRBJ1-5
TGCGCCAGCAGAGGGGCAGCCGATCAGCCCCAGCATTTT
CASRGAADQPQHF
>TRBV27|-|-|TRBJ2-7
TGTGCCAGCAGTTTACTAACAGGAAACGAGCAGTACTTC
CASSLLTGNEQYF
>TRBV20-1|-|-|TRBJ1-1
TGCAGTGTAGAGAACAGGGTTGAGAACACTGAAGCTTTCTTT
CSVENRVENTEAFF
>TRBV9|-|-|TRBJ2-3
TGTGCCAGCAGCGTCACCCCCACAGATACGCAGTATTTT
CASSVTPTDTQYF
>TRBV20-1|-|-|TRBJ2-7
TGCAGTGTCGGGACTCTGAGTTCCTACGAGCAGTACTTC
CSVGTLSSYEQYF
>TRBV11-2|-|-|TRBJ2-3
TGTGCCAGCAGCTTAGCCCGCCGCGGGATAGATACGCAGTATTTT
CASSLARRGIDTQYF
>TRBV6-4|-|TRBD2|TRBJ2-1
TGTGCCAGCGCTTTAGCGGGAGGCTCCTACAATGAGCAGTTCTTC
CASALAGGSYNEQFF
>TRBV13|-|-|TRBJ1-1
TGTGCCAGCAGCGCCTCCACGGGGAGGCCTGAAGCTTTCTTT
CASSASTGRPEAFF
>TRBV20-1|-|-|TRBJ1-5
TGCAGTGCTAGGGAATCAGGGACCCAGCATTTT
CSARESGTQHF
>TRBV28|-|TRBD2|TRBJ2-3
TGTGCCAGCAGTTTTGTAGCGGGAGACACAGATACGCAGTATTTT
CASSFVAGDTDTQYF
>TRBV20-1|-|TRBD2|TRBJ2-7
TGCAGTATCACCATTAGCGGGAGCGGGTCTAACGAGCAGTACTTC
CSITISGSGSNEQYF
>TRBV20-1|-|TRBD2|TRBJ2-3
TGCAGTGCACGCGAACTAGCGGGACTTCCAGATACGCAGTATTTT
CSARELAGLPDTQYF
>TRBV29-1|-|-|TRBJ2-6
TGCAGCGTTGTAGCTGTTAGGCGGGGGGCCAACGTCCTGACTTTC
CSVVAVRRGANVLTF
>TRBV12-3/TRBV12-4|-|-|TRBJ2-6
TGTGCCAGCAGAGTTGGGGATAGCTCTGGGGCCAACGTCCTGACTTTC
CASRVGDSSGANVLTF
>TRBV5-1|-|TRBD2|TRBJ2-1
TGCGCCAGCAGCCTTGTTGGTATAGCGGGAGAAGCGGCTTCAGATGAGCAGTTCTTC
CASSLVGIAGEAASDEQFF